Here is one TCR beta chain with its context. Its matching antigen is unknown. CDR1 is SGHDT, CDR2 YYEEEE, per germline. The length of the CDR3 is 11 residues. Trimming left V 4 bases short and J 2 bases short, with 4 bases between. This sample is part of a study of T cell responses to AZD1222 COVID-19 vaccine. Study-wide findings and caveats: Donors in the cohort were predominantly white British and more often female, and clonal diversity was possibly underestimated. Elevations in Spike-specific TCR breadth and depth followed administration of two AZD1222 doses. AZD1222 recipients seropositive at baseline numbered only six or seven. Of spike-specific TCRs, nearly half reportedly target regions left unmutated in variants.

TCRdb keeps only in-frame clones here, not all; method: immunoSEQ multiplex PCR. The data show 200,000 to 250,000 clones, more than 85% seen once. The receptor comes from an adult in good health. The chain joins TRBV5-6 to TRBJ2-7, with D unclear. Sequencing was performed on peripheral blood, taken on day 0 of MenACWY control vaccination. CDR3 nucleotide sequence: TGTGCCAGCAGCGGCGCCTACGAGCAGTACTTC. As protein: CASSGAYEQYF. The variable domain in full, completed from reference TRBV5-6 and TRBJ2-7, reads DAGVTQSPTHLIKTRGQQVTLRCSPKSGHDTVSWYQQALGQGPQFIFQYYEEEERQRGNFPDRFSGHQFPNYSSELNVNALLLGDSALYLCASSGAYEQYFGPGTRLTVT.